A single T cell receptor beta chain is shown here with its context. The CDR3 spans 13 residues. V lost 7 bases and J lost 0; bases outside the gene matches: 2. Germline CDR1 MNHNY, CDR2 SVGAGI (reference sequence). This entry is derived from a study of blood T cell repertoires in COVID-19. TCRdb's copy holds only in-frame clones and misses some; the assay was immunoSEQ multiplex PCR. Here the sample spans over 120,000 clones, approximately 91% being singletons. The receptor was derived from a man aged 65-85 years with acute or convalescent COVID-19. What was sequenced was peripheral blood. The chain is built from TRBV6-6 and TRBJ1-1; the match to TRBD1 covers 7 bases. Here the CDR3 reads CASMGQMNTEAFF. The CDR3 region has the DNA TGTGCCAGCATGGGACAGATGAACACTGAAGCTTTCTTT.